This TCR beta chain was captured by sequencing in a study of spatial heterogeneity in lung cancer. The V end was cut by 3 bases, the J end by 0 bases, with 9 bases between. CDR3 length: 15 amino acids. CDR1 and CDR2 from the germline V gene are SGHVS and FNYEAQ. The study, taken as a whole, reports: Within tumors, counts of expanded alpha and beta TCRs tracked tumor mutation counts.

Using its own MiXCR run on the 5' RACE reads, TCRdb lists one record per CDR3 protein. Of over 10,000 distinct CDR3 sequences listed, less than 4.5% are singletons. This clonotype was observed many times. Its antigen is not identified. This sample's time point: sample taken at primary tumor resection. Frozen PBMC, nontumor lung or tumor provided whole RNA, which was sequenced unsorted. This sample comprised lung tumor tissue, obtained at surgery. This TCR came from a male donor with early-stage non-small cell lung cancer. V and J are TRBV7-6 and TRBJ2-1; possibly TRBD2 for D (5 bases). In nucleotides, the CDR3 is TGTGCCAGCAGCTTTTCCGGGAACTCCTACAATGAGCAGTTCTTC. This codes for CASSFSGNSYNEQFF.